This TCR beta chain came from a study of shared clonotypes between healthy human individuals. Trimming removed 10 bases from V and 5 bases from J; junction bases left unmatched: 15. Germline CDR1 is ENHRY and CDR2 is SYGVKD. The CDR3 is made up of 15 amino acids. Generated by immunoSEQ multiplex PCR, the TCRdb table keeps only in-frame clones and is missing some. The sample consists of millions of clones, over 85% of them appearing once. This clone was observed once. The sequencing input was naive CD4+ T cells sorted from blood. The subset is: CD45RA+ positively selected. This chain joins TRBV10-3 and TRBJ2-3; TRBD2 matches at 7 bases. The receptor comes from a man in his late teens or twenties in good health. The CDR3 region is CATKVGGGKGDTQYF. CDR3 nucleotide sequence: TGTGCCACCAAAGTTGGGGGAGGGAAAGGAGATACGCAGTATTTT.